These 27 T cell receptor beta chains share one sample of origin, sequenced in a study of CD8+ T cells in alopecia areata. Described treatment: oral pan-JAK inhibitor, 5-10 mg twice daily. RNA was extracted and reverse transcribed into cDNA as the sequencing template. Generated by immunoSEQ multiplex PCR, the TCRdb table keeps only in-frame clones and is missing some. The sample gives roughly 280,000 clones, 60% of which show up once; 0.75% to 0.95% is in the top ten. Sequenced material: CD4+ T cells sorted from blood, taken around week 52, from a patient treated with tofacitinib. The receptors originated from a human donor with alopecia areata.

The gene calls are TRBV19 and TRBJ2-1, with D possibly matching TRBD1 (5 bases). Trimming removed 3 bases from V and 9 bases from J, with 12 bases in between. From germline, CDR1 is LNHDA and CDR2 SQIVND (reference sequence). This CDR3 has 13 amino acids. The CDR3 nucleotides are TGTGCCAGTAGTATGGGTAAGGGGTTTGAGCAGTTCTTC. Translated, it gives CASSMGKGFEQFF.

The J gene is TRBJ2-5, the V gene TRBV7-2, with 8 bases aligning to TRBD2. The junction had 10 bases not matched to a gene; V was cut back by 5 bases and J by 5 bases. CDR3 length: 15 residues. Germline-derived CDR1 and CDR2 are SGHTA and FQGNSA. The CDR3 sequence is CASSPIGTRMETQYF. The DNA for the CDR3 is TGTGCCAGCAGCCCTATCGGGACTAGAATGGAGACCCAGTACTTC. The variable domain in full, completed from reference TRBV7-2 and TRBJ2-5, reads GAGVSQSPSNKVTEKGKDVELRCDPISGHTALYWYRQSLGQGLEFLIYFQGNSAPDKSGLPSDRFSAERTGGSVSTLTIQRTQQEDSAVYLCASSPIGTRMETQYFGPGTRLLVL.

Only a few counts were recorded for this clone. The rearrangement uses TRBV29-1 and TRBJ2-3; perhaps TRBD2 as D (5 bases). Germline V CDR1 and CDR2: SQVTM, ANQGSEA. This CDR3 has 14 amino acids. Trimming removed 0 bases at V and 8 bases at J, with 15 bases between. CDR3 amino acids: CSVEDAGEGGTQYF. The CDR3 DNA is TGCAGCGTTGAAGACGCCGGGGAAGGTGGTACGCAGTATTTT.

The gene calls are TRBV5-1 and TRBJ2-7, with D maybe TRBD2 (5 bases). Trimming removed 0 bases at V and 3 bases at J, with 10 bases between. In germline, CDR1 is SGHRS, CDR2 YFSETQ. CDR3 size: 14 residues. As DNA, the CDR3 is TGCGCCAGCAGCTTGGGAGGGAGCGACTACGAGCAGTACTTC. Protein sequence: CASSLGGSDYEQYF.

V is TRBV9 and J is TRBJ2-3; a weak D match, TRBD2 (6 bases). This CDR3 has 16 amino acids. Germline V gene sequence: CDR1 SGDLS, CDR2 YYNGEE. Trimming removed 0 bases at V and 1 base at J, with 12 bases between. The CDR3 DNA is TGTGCCAGCAGCGTAGGGCCGACGGGGGGCACAGATACGCAGTATTTT. It specifies CASSVGPTGGTDTQYF. Looking up the rest from reference TRBV9 and TRBJ2-3 gives the full variable domain: DSGVTQTPKHLITATGQRVTLRCSPRSGDLSVYWYQQSLDQGLQFLIQYYNGEERAKGNILERFSAQQFPDLHSELNLSSLELGDSALYFCASSVGPTGGTDTQYFGPGTRLTVL.

This clone was counted a single time. V gene TRBV7-2 combines with J gene TRBJ2-5; D may be TRBD2 (7 bases). Germline V gives CDR1 SGHTA, CDR2 FQGNSA. Trimming removed 10 bases at V and 6 bases at J, with 18 bases between. CDR3 size: 13 residues. The CDR3 spells CATNPGGQKTQYF. The CDR3 region has the DNA TGTGCCACGAACCCCGGGGGGCAAAAGACCCAGTACTTC.

The gene calls are TRBV29-1 and TRBJ2-1; D perhaps matches TRBD1 (5 bases). Trimming left V 6 bases short and J 8 bases short, with 17 bases between. This CDR3 spans 13 amino acids. CDR1 and CDR2 (germline): SQVTM, ANQGSEA. CDR3 protein: CSVGRGAQYEQFF. Written as DNA, the CDR3 is TGCAGCGTGGGGCGTGGAGCACAATATGAGCAGTTCTTC.

This chain links TRBV15 with TRBJ1-1, with TRBD1 as a possible D gene (5 bases). Per germline, CDR1 LNHNV and CDR2 YYDKDF (reference sequence). CDR3 length equals 15 residues. V was cut by 3 bases and J by 3 bases, with 14 bases left in between. The CDR3 nucleotides are TGTGCCACCAGCAGTGGGGGTCACAGCCACACTGAAGCTTTCTTT. It translates to CATSSGGHSHTEAFF.

This chain joins TRBV9 and TRBJ1-3, with D possibly being TRBD1 (6 bases). The V end lost 4 bases, the J end lost 11 bases, and 16 bases lay between the germline ends. The CDR3 is made up of 13 amino acids. Germline V gives CDR1 SGDLS, CDR2 YYNGEE. CDR3 in amino acids: CASSPRTGSAIYF. The CDR3 region has the DNA TGTGCCAGCAGCCCAAGAACAGGGAGCGCCATATATTTT.

The V and J genes are TRBV5-6 and TRBJ2-7; no definite D call. Per the germline V gene, CDR1 is SGHDT and CDR2 is YYEEEE. Trimming cost V 2 bases and J 3 bases, with 12 bases left between them. The CDR3 is 14 amino acids. The CDR3 DNA is TGTGCCAGCAGCTTCCAGCTATCTAGCTACGAGCAGTACTTC. As protein: CASSFQLSSYEQYF. The full variable domain, its missing parts supplied by reference TRBV5-6 and TRBJ2-7, is DAGVTQSPTHLIKTRGQQVTLRCSPKSGHDTVSWYQQALGQGPQFIFQYYEEEERQRGNFPDRFSGHQFPNYSSELNVNALLLGDSALYLCASSFQLSSYEQYFGPGTRLTVT.

The chain couples TRBV30 to TRBJ1-2, with D maybe TRBD1 (5 bases). Germline-derived CDR1 and CDR2 are GTSNPN and SVGIG (reference sequence). The ends were cut back, 3 bases at V and 1 base at J, with 12 bases in the middle. There are 14 residues in the CDR3. CDR3 sequence (DNA): TGTGCCTGGAGCGAAGGGGACTTTAACTATGGCTACACCTTC. This encodes CAWSEGDFNYGYTF.

The V gene is TRBV29-1, the J gene TRBJ1-5, with D perhaps TRBD1 (6 bases). This CDR3 has 13 residues. Germline V lookup: CDR1 SQVTM, CDR2 ANQGSEA. V dropped 4 bases and J dropped 9 bases, with 16 bases sitting between them. In nucleotides, the CDR3 is TGCAGCGTTGTCCTCCGGGGGCGCGGGCCCCAGCATTTT. Protein product: CSVVLRGRGPQHF.

CDR3 region: CASSQGPSTDTQYF. CDR3 nucleotides: TGCGCCAGCAGCCAAGGGCCGAGCACAGATACGCAGTATTTT. The chain links TRBV4-3 to TRBJ2-3; D remains ambiguous. This CDR3 is built from 14 residues. CDR1 and CDR2 (germline): LGHNA, YSLEER. V lost 1 base to trimming and J lost 0 bases, with 5 bases between them.

The chain joins TRBV6-5 to TRBJ1-1; D not certain. Trimming removed 1 base at V and 2 bases at J, with 8 bases between. The CDR3 runs to 14 residues. CDR1 and CDR2 from the germline V gene are MNHEY and SVGAGI. CDR3 DNA sequence: TGTGCCAGCAGTTACTTTCTCGGAAACACTGAAGCTTTCTTT. Its protein is CASSYFLGNTEAFF.

This clone was observed a few times. The chain combines TRBV7-6 with TRBJ1-1, with a tentative D call TRBD1 (6 bases). Germline lookup yields CDR1 SGHVS and CDR2 FNYEAQ. This CDR3 has 13 amino acids. Trimming stripped 5 bases from V and 1 base from J, with 8 bases between. CDR3 coding DNA: TGTGCCAGCAGCCCCAGGGGGAACACTGAAGCTTTCTTT. Residues: CASSPRGNTEAFF.

This clone was recorded only once. V usage is TRBV7-2 and J usage is TRBJ2-1; possibly TRBD2 for D (5 bases). Per germline, CDR1 SGHTA and CDR2 FQGNSA. Trimming removed 5 bases from V and 10 bases from J, with 9 bases in between. This CDR3 has 11 residues. Here the CDR3 reads CASSLTGEQFF. DNA for the CDR3: TGTGCCAGCAGCCTTACGGGGGAGCAGTTCTTC. Looking up the rest from reference TRBV7-2 and TRBJ2-1 gives the full variable domain: GAGVSQSPSNKVTEKGKDVELRCDPISGHTALYWYRQSLGQGLEFLIYFQGNSAPDKSGLPSDRFSAERTGGSVSTLTIQRTQQEDSAVYLCASSLTGEQFFGPGTRLTVL.

The chain couples TRBV5-1 to TRBJ2-2, with 8 bases identical to TRBD1. V lost 4 bases and J lost 4; bases outside the gene matches: 3. This CDR3 comprises 14 residues. Germline assignment: CDR1 SGHRS and CDR2 YFSETQ. The CDR3 reads CASSSQGATGELFF. The CDR3 DNA reads as TGCGCCAGCAGCAGCCAGGGGGCCACCGGGGAGCTGTTTTTT.

In the case of this clone: One end of the junction varies from germline; a read error may be responsible. The CDR3 region is CAWRSEDGYRYTF. Here the CDR3 DNA reads TGTGCCTGGAGAAGCGAGGACGGCTATCGCTACACCTTC. V is TRBV30 and J is TRBJ1-2, with D uncertain. This CDR3 has 13 residues. Germline CDR1 is GTSNPN and CDR2 is SVGIG (reference sequence).

Concerning this clone: At one of its ends the junction is not consistent with the germline gene, which may arise from a read error. The chain couples TRBV4-3 to TRBJ1-2; D gene ambiguous. The CDR3 is 12 amino acids. CDR1 and CDR2 (germline): LGHNA, YSLEER. This CDR3 is CASSQGSSPRAF. Here the CDR3 DNA reads TGCGCCAGCAGCCAAGGGAGTAGCCCTCGGGCCTTC.

This clone turned up a few times. V gene TRBV9 combines with J gene TRBJ1-6; weak D call: TRBD1 (5 bases). With 3 bases removed from V and 15 bases from J, the gap between germline ends came to 13 bases. Germline V gene lookup returns CDR1 SGDLS and CDR2 YYNGEE. This CDR3 region has 12 residues. CDR3 sequence reads: CASSEQGQILHF. Here the CDR3 DNA reads TGTGCCAGCAGCGAGCAGGGCCAAATCCTCCACTTT.

This clone was seen a single time. The V gene is TRBV29-1, the J gene TRBJ2-7; no clear D gene. The CDR3 has 12 amino acids. V lost 4 bases, J lost 2 bases, and 9 bases lay in between. Germline assignment: CDR1 SQVTM and CDR2 ANQGSEA. As DNA, the CDR3 is TGCAGCGTTGCACAGACGCCCTACGAGCAGTACTTC. Its protein product is CSVAQTPYEQYF.

The rearrangement links TRBV5-1 to TRBJ2-5; no firm D call. CDR1 and CDR2 (germline): SGHRS, YFSETQ. V was trimmed by 1 base and J by 1 base, leaving 11 bases between them. The length of the CDR3 is 15 residues. The CDR3 reads CASSLRSGRQETQYF. CDR3 DNA sequence: TGCGCCAGCAGCTTGAGGTCAGGCCGCCAAGAGACCCAGTACTTC. The full variable domain, in which reference TRBV5-1 and TRBJ2-5 provide the parts outside the CDR3, is KAGVTQTPRYLIKTRGQQVTLSCSPISGHRSVSWYQQTPGQGLQFLFEYFSETQRNKGNFPGRFSGRQFSNSRSEMNVSTLELGDSALYLCASSLRSGRQETQYFGPGTRLLVL.

This clone has more than one count but fewer than ten. The chain couples TRBV4-2 to TRBJ1-3; 7 bases agree with TRBD1. The junction had 4 bases not matched to a gene; V was cut back by 4 bases and J by 4 bases. Germline V CDR1 and CDR2: LGHNA, YNFKEQ. The CDR3 spans 14 residues. CDR3 sequence reads: CASSRGQAGNTIYF. The CDR3 DNA reads TGTGCCAGCAGCCGAGGACAGGCAGGAAACACCATATATTTT.

The genes are TRBV4-2 and TRBJ2-3; TRBD2 might be the D (5 bases). The germline gives CDR1 LGHNA, CDR2 YNFKEQ. This CDR3 has 13 amino acids. Trimming cost V 3 bases and J 6 bases, with 10 bases left between them. The CDR3 nucleotides are TGTGCCAGCAGCCATGGCCGGGGTGATACGCAGTATTTT. Protein product: CASSHGRGDTQYF.

This chain joins TRBV23-1 and TRBJ1-5, with unresolved D. TRBV23-1 is identified as an open reading frame with a role that is uncertain. CDR3 length equals 14 residues. Trimming cost V 2 bases and J 2 bases, with 7 bases left between them. The CDR3 is CASSQGQGNQPQHF. The CDR3 nucleotides read TGCGCCAGCAGTCAAGGGCAGGGCAATCAGCCCCAGCATTTT.

There are a few counts of this clone. The rearrangement joins TRBV29-1 to TRBJ2-5, with 7 bases matching TRBD1. Germline V CDR1 and CDR2: SQVTM, ANQGSEA. This CDR3 has 14 amino acids. Trimming removed 4 bases from V and 5 bases from J; junction bases left unmatched: 10. CDR3 in amino acids: CSVVGRGIPETQYF. CDR3 in DNA: TGCAGCGTTGTTGGCAGGGGGATCCCCGAGACCCAGTACTTC.

The chain is built from TRBV5-1 and TRBJ2-2, with 7 bases aligning to TRBD2. Looked up from germline, CDR1 is SGHRS and CDR2 is YFSETQ. The CDR3 spans 16 residues. Trimming cost V 4 bases and J 3 bases; bases outside gene matches: 9. CDR3 bases: TGCGCCAGCAGCGTGGGGACTATCGCATACACCGGGGAGCTGTTTTTT. This sequence encodes CASSVGTIAYTGELFF.